This TCR beta chain was sequenced in a study of CD8 T cells in Susac syndrome. Overall study: Treatment at blood withdrawal was none, corticosteroids, or intravenous immunoglobulin alone in Susac syndrome patients.

With random hexamers, roughly 0.5 to 1 ug RNA was reverse transcribed. An immunoSEQ multiplex PCR amplified TCR beta CDR3 over 54 Vbeta and 13 Jbeta. Each CDR3 protein is one row after TCRdb ran MiXCR on the immunoSEQ multiplex PCR reads. This sample has about 76,000 distinct CDR3 sequences, with 85% to 95% found just once. Specimen: CD8+ T cells from PBMCs. The clonotype was recovered from a human donor with Susac syndrome.

The CDR3 nucleotides read TGCGCCAGCAGCTTGTACGGGGGGGACACTGAAGCTTTCTTT. Encoded protein: CASSLYGGDTEAFF. V gene TRBV5-1 combines with J gene TRBJ1-1; maybe TRBD1 (5 bases). Germline V gives CDR1 SGHRS, CDR2 YFSETQ. The CDR3 runs 14 residues. V lost 1 base to trimming and J lost 3 bases, with 10 bases between them.